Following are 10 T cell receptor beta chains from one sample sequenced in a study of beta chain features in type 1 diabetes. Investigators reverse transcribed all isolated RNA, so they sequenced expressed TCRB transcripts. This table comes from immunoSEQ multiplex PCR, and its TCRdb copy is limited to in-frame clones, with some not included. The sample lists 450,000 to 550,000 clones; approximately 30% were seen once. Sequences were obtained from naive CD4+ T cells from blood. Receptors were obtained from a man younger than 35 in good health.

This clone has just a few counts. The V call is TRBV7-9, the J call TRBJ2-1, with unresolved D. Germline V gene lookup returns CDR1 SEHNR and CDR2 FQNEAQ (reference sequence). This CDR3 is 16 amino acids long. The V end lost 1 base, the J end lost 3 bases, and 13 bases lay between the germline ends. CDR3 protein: CASSLGSVRLYNEQFF. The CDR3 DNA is TGTGCCAGCAGCTTAGGTTCGGTTAGACTCTACAATGAGCAGTTCTTC.

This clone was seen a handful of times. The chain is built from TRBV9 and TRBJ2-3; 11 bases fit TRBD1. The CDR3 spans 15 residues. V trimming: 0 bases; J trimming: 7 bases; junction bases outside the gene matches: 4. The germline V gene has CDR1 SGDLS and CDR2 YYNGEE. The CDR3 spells CASSVAGQGAYTQYF. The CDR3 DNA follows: TGTGCCAGCAGCGTAGCAGGACAGGGGGCCTATACGCAGTATTTT.

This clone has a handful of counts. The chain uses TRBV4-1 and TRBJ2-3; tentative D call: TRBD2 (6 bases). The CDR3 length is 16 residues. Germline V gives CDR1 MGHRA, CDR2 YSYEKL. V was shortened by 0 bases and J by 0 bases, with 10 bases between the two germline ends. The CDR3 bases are TGCGCCAGCAGCCAAGAATTCAGCGGGAGCACAGATACGCAGTATTTT. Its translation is CASSQEFSGSTDTQYF.

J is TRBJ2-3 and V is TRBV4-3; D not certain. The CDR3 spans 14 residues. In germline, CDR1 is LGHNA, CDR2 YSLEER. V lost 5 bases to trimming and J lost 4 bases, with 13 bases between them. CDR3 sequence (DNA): TGCGCCAGCAGCTCTCGATGGGCGGCAGATACGCAGTATTTT. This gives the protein CASSSRWAADTQYF.

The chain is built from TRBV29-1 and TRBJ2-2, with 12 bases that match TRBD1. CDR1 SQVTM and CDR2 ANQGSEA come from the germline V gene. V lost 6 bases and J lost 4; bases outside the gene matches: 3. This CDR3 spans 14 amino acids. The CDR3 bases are TGCAGCGTGCCGGGACAGGGGGCCACCGGGGAGCTGTTTTTT. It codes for CSVPGQGATGELFF.

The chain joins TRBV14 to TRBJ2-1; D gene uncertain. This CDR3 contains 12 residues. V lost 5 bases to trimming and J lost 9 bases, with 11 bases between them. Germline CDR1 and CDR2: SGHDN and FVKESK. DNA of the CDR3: TGTGCCAGCAGCTCCTGGGCCCCTGAGCAGTTCTTC. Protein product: CASSSWAPEQFF. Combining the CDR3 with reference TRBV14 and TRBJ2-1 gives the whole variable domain EAGVTQFPSHSVIEKGQTVTLRCDPISGHDNLYWYRRVMGKEIKFLLHFVKESKQDESGMPNNRFLAERTGGTYSTLKVQPAELEDSGVYFCASSSWAPEQFFGPGTRLTVL.

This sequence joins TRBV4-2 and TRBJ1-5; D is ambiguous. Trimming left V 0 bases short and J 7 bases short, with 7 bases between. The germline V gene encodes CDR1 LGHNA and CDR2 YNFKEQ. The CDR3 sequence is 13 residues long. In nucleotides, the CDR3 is TGTGCCAGCAGCCAAGATGGGAGGCAGCCCCAGCATTTT. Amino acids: CASSQDGRQPQHF.

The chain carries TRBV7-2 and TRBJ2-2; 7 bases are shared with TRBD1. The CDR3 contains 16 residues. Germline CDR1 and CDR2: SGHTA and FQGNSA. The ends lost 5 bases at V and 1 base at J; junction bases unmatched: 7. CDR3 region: CASSPPGQLNTGELFF. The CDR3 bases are TGTGCCAGCAGCCCACCGGGACAGTTGAACACCGGGGAGCTGTTTTTT.

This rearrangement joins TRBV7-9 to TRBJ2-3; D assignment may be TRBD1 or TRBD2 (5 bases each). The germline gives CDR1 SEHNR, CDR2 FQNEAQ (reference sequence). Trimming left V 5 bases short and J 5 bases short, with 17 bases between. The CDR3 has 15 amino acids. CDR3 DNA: TGTGCCAGCAGCCTAGAGGGGTCGGGCAGAGATACGCAGTATTTT. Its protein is CASSLEGSGRDTQYF.

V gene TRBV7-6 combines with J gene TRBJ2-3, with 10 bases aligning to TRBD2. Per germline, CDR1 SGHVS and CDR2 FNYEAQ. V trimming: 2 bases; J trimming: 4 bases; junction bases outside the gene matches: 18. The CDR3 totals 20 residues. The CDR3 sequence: CASSLSLSGRGVMSPDTQYF. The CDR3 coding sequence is TGTGCCAGCAGCTTAAGTTTAAGCGGGAGGGGAGTGATGTCCCCAGATACGCAGTATTTT.